The 30 T cell receptor beta chains below all came from one sample that was sequenced in a study of blood T cells in healthy people across ages. Alongside a J-beta primer mix, a sample-barcoded 5' primer served in a second PCR lasting about 6 to 11 cycles. Each CDR3 protein gets one entry after TCRdb re-called the 5' RACE reads with MiXCR. The sample consists of over a million distinct CDR3 sequences, 35% to 55% of them appearing once. The sample taken for sequencing was blood. The source is a woman aged 55-70 years in good health.

This rearrangement joins TRBV12-5 to TRBJ1-2; tentatively, D is TRBD1 (6 bases). Germline CDR1 LGHNT, CDR2 FRNRAP. Trimming removed 4 bases at V and 2 bases at J, with 23 bases between. The CDR3 runs 18 residues. The CDR3 sequence is CASGWAETADRLNYGYTF. CDR3 DNA sequence: TGTGCTAGTGGTTGGGCTGAAACCGCGGACAGACTAAACTATGGCTACACCTTC.

V gene TRBV29-1 combines with J gene TRBJ2-3; a weak D match, TRBD2 (5 bases). CDR1 is SQVTM and CDR2 is ANQGSEA in the germline V gene. The CDR3 sequence is 17 residues long. Trimming took 1 base from V and 1 from J, leaving 18 bases between them. The DNA for the CDR3 is TGCAGCGTTGAAGTCCCTCACCAGGCGAGGGGCACAGATACGCAGTATTTT. Its protein is CSVEVPHQARGTDTQYF.

The rearrangement links TRBV6-1 to TRBJ2-5, with D perhaps TRBD1 (5 bases). Per the germline V gene, CDR1 is MNHNS and CDR2 is SASEGT. The length of the CDR3 is 14 residues. Trimming removed 2 bases from V and 3 bases from J, with 10 bases in between. The CDR3 loop reads CASSEQGSKETQYF. The CDR3 nucleotides read TGTGCCAGCAGTGAACAGGGTTCGAAAGAGACCCAGTACTTC.

This chain joins TRBV15 and TRBJ2-1, with D hard to call. The DNA end favors TRBJ2-7, so the J call may be wrong. CDR1 LNHNV and CDR2 YYDKDF come from the germline V gene (reference sequence). This CDR3 has 16 amino acids. CDR3 DNA sequence: TGTGCCACCAGCAGAGCTAAGGGCGTTAAGTACAATGAGCAGTACTTC. Its translation is CATSRAKGVKYNEQYF.

V gene TRBV7-2 combines with J gene TRBJ2-3, with 8 bases matching TRBD1. Germline CDR1 SGHTA, CDR2 FQGNSA. With 6 bases clipped from V and 5 bases from J, the junction kept 4 bases outside the gene matches. This CDR3 has 13 residues. The CDR3 DNA follows: TGTGCCAGCAGGCAGACAGGGGTAGATACGCAGTATTTT. As protein: CASRQTGVDTQYF.

V is TRBV9 and J is TRBJ2-1; 8 positions match TRBD1. The CDR3 consists of 17 residues. In germline, CDR1 is SGDLS, CDR2 YYNGEE. The trim removed 3 bases at V and 8 bases at J, leaving 16 bases unmatched. In nucleotides, the CDR3 is TGTGCCAGCAGCGAGCCCGGACAGGGCTTCCCCCACGATGAGCAGTTCTTC. Residues: CASSEPGQGFPHDEQFF.

The chain couples TRBV28 to TRBJ1-1; D perhaps matches TRBD1 (6 bases). Germline lookup yields CDR1 MDHEN and CDR2 SYDVKM. Trimming pared 4 bases from V and 1 base from J, leaving 13 bases between. This CDR3 is 15 amino acids long. The CDR3 DNA reads as TGTGCCAGCAGTTCAACAGGGTTCTGGAACACTGAAGCTTTCTTT. It yields the protein CASSSTGFWNTEAFF.

J is TRBJ2-7 and V is TRBV9, with 9 bases fitting TRBD2. Germline trimming cut 3 bases from V and 6 bases from J; bases unmatched to any gene: 10. Germline assignment: CDR1 SGDLS and CDR2 YYNGEE. The CDR3 covers 15 residues. The CDR3 sequence is CASSGPGTSLSEQYF. For the CDR3, the DNA is TGTGCCAGCAGCGGCCCCGGGACTAGCCTATCCGAGCAGTACTTC.

This chain joins TRBV6-5 and TRBJ2-3; perhaps TRBD2 as D (6 bases). Germline CDR1 is MNHEY and CDR2 is SVGAGI. Trimming stripped 2 bases from V and 6 bases from J, with 18 bases between. The CDR3 has 16 amino acids. The CDR3 DNA sequence: TGTGCCAGCAGTTACATAGGTGGCGGGACTGGGGATACGCAGTATTTT. It encodes CASSYIGGGTGDTQYF.

The rearrangement uses TRBV5-1 and TRBJ2-1; D call uncertain. This CDR3 comprises 15 residues. V shed 4 bases and J shed 0 bases, with 11 bases lying between them. The germline gives CDR1 SGHRS, CDR2 YFSETQ. The CDR3 here is CASSPETGSYNEQFF. The CDR3 DNA follows: TGCGCCAGCAGCCCAGAAACGGGCTCCTACAATGAGCAGTTCTTC.

This clonotype has just a few counts. This chain links TRBV28 with TRBJ2-7, with D possibly TRBD2 on 6 matching bases. The ends were cut back, 4 bases at V and 1 base at J, with 14 bases in the middle. CDR3 length: 15 amino acids. Per the germline V gene, CDR1 is MDHEN and CDR2 is SYDVKM. CDR3 coding DNA: TGTGCCAGCAGTTCACGATGGGACTCATCCTACGAGCAGTACTTC. It is translated as CASSSRWDSSYEQYF.

The gene calls are TRBV7-2 and TRBJ1-6; D is perhaps TRBD1 (6 bases). The germline V gene encodes CDR1 SGHTA and CDR2 FQGNSA. The CDR3 loop spans 14 amino acids. Trimming shortened V by 5 bases and J by 8 bases, and 13 bases separated the two germline ends. The CDR3 coding sequence is TGTGCCAGCAGCGGGGGCCCAGCGGATTCACCCCTCCACTTT. Amino acid sequence: CASSGGPADSPLHF.

The CDR3 here is CASSFGPGLADQETQYF. The CDR3, as DNA: TGCGCCAGCAGCTTCGGACCGGGACTAGCGGATCAAGAGACCCAGTACTTC. The chain employs TRBV5-1 and TRBJ2-5; TRBD2 matches at 11 bases. Germline lookup yields CDR1 SGHRS and CDR2 YFSETQ. The CDR3 loop spans 17 amino acids. V lost 2 bases, J lost 2 bases, and 8 bases stayed unmatched.

In its sample, this clonotype was seen a few times. V is TRBV29-1 and J is TRBJ2-7; 7 nucleotides align to TRBD1. The V gene end was trimmed by 6 bases and the J gene end by 6 bases; junction bases not matched to a gene: 11. CDR1 and CDR2 (germline): SQVTM, ANQGSEA. The CDR3 length is 13 residues. The CDR3 DNA reads TGCAGCGTAGCCGTCAGACAGGGCGGCGAGCAGTACTTC. Protein sequence: CSVAVRQGGEQYF.

This clonotype was observed once. This rearrangement joins TRBV2 to TRBJ2-5; 7 bases line up with TRBD2. The CDR3 is made up of 15 amino acids. The germline gives CDR1 SNHLY, CDR2 FYNNEI. J was trimmed by 2 bases and V by 5 bases; bases with no gene match: 8. The CDR3 sequence: CASSKTSSIQETQYF. Written as DNA, the CDR3 is TGTGCCAGCAGTAAGACTAGCAGTATACAAGAGACCCAGTACTTC.

The gene calls are TRBV6-1 and TRBJ2-1, with 8 positions matching TRBD1. CDR3 length: 15 amino acids. Per the germline V gene, CDR1 is MNHNS and CDR2 is SASEGT. Losses at the gene ends were 5 bases for V and 2 bases for J; bases not matched to a gene: 5. The CDR3 sequence: CASSRGQATYNEQFF. CDR3 DNA sequence: TGTGCCAGCAGTAGGGGACAGGCAACCTACAATGAGCAGTTCTTC.

This clonotype was counted a few times. The chain employs TRBV20-1 and TRBJ2-3, with 7 bases aligning to TRBD2. The V gene's germline CDR1 is DFQATT and CDR2 SNEGSKA (reference sequence). This CDR3 is 14 amino acids long. J was trimmed by 4 bases and V by 1 base; bases with no gene match: 5. The chain's CDR3 is CSARVPGGPDTQYF. DNA of the CDR3: TGCAGTGCTAGAGTGCCGGGAGGCCCAGATACGCAGTATTTT.

In this sample, this clonotype turned up once. This rearrangement joins TRBV6-5 to TRBJ2-3; D is uncertain. The V gene lost 0 bases and the J gene lost 1 base, with 20 bases spanning the gap. The CDR3 runs to 19 residues. CDR1 MNHEY and CDR2 SVGAGI come from the germline V gene. For the CDR3, the DNA is TGTGCCAGCAGTTACTCCTTAATAGCCCCTCTTGGGGGCACAGATACGCAGTATTTT. Translated, it gives CASSYSLIAPLGGTDTQYF.

The V and J genes are TRBV3-1 and TRBJ2-1; TRBD2 matches 11 bases. The DNA matches TRBJ2-7 better at its end, which makes the J call doubtful. CDR1 is LGHDT and CDR2 is YNNKEL in the germline V gene (reference sequence). This CDR3 has 15 amino acids. CDR3 nucleotides: TGTGCCAGCAGCCAAGGGGTAGCGGGAGGGAATGAGCAGTACTTC. The encoded protein is CASSQGVAGGNEQYF.

The rearrangement links TRBV20-1 to TRBJ1-4; 7 bases map to TRBD1. Germline values: CDR1 DFQATT, CDR2 SNEGSKA (reference sequence). CDR3 length equals 19 residues. The V segment lost 2 bases and the J segment 0 bases; nucleotides outside the gene matches: 15. CDR3 coding DNA: TGCAGTGCTAGATTCACACAGGGGTTGAGTCTTGCAACTAATGAAAAACTGTTTTTT. Translation: CSARFTQGLSLATNEKLFF.

The chain joins TRBV11-2 to TRBJ2-5, with a weak D call TRBD1 (5 bases). The CDR3 extends over 14 amino acids. The V end was cut by 4 bases, the J end by 1 base, with 10 bases between. Germline CDR1 and CDR2: SGHAT and FQNNGV. The CDR3 region has the DNA TGTGCCAGCAGCTACGGCAGGGCCCAAGAGACCCAGTACTTC. Protein product: CASSYGRAQETQYF. The whole variable domain, filled in from reference TRBV11-2 and TRBJ2-5, reads EAGVAQSPRYKIIEKRQSVAFWCNPISGHATLYWYQQILGQGPKLLIQFQNNGVVDDSQLPKDRFSAERLKGVDSTLKIQPAKLEDSAVYLCASSYGRAQETQYFGPGTRLLVL.

This clonotype was counted at least ten times. The chain is built from TRBV28 and TRBJ2-7, with D tentatively TRBD1 or TRBD2 (6 bases each). Deletions cut 6 bases from V and 2 bases from J, with 14 bases between. Germline V gives CDR1 MDHEN, CDR2 SYDVKM. The CDR3 is 14 amino acids. CDR3 sequence: CASSPGGDTYEQYF. In nucleotides, the CDR3 is TGTGCCAGCAGCCCCGGAGGGGACACCTACGAGCAGTACTTC. The entire variable domain, with the rest obtained from reference TRBV28 and TRBJ2-7, is as follows: DVKVTQSSRYLVKRTGEKVFLECVQDMDHENMFWYRQDPGLGLRLIYFSYDVKMKEKGDIPEGYSVSREKKERFSLILESASTNQTSMYLCASSPGGDTYEQYFGPGTRLTVT.

The rearrangement uses TRBV20-1 and TRBJ2-3; 8 nucleotides agree with TRBD2. CDR3 size: 19 residues. Trimming at V came to 2 bases and at J to 0 bases, leaving 16 bases not matched to a gene. Germline V gene lookup returns CDR1 DFQATT and CDR2 SNEGSKA (reference sequence). Here the CDR3 DNA reads TGCAGTGCTAGAATAGGGGACACCGGGAGGGCGACAAGCACAGATACGCAGTATTTT. The encoded protein is CSARIGDTGRATSTDTQYF.

This clonotype came up a few times. The chain combines TRBV7-9 with TRBJ1-1, with D unresolved. V was clipped by 3 bases and J by 4 bases, with 6 bases between them. Germline CDR1 SEHNR, CDR2 FQNEAQ (reference sequence). CDR3 length: 12 residues. The CDR3 protein is CASSLQITEAFF. As DNA, the CDR3 is TGTGCCAGCAGCTTGCAGATCACTGAAGCTTTCTTT.

A few counts support this clonotype. The rearrangement links TRBV28 to TRBJ1-2; 9 bases agree with TRBD1. Looked up from germline, CDR1 is MDHEN and CDR2 is SYDVKM. V gave up 5 bases and J gave up 6 bases; unmatched junction bases: 7. CDR3 length equals 14 residues. The CDR3 nucleotides read TGTGCCAGCAGTCAACCGGGACAGGGACATGGCTACACCTTC. Residues: CASSQPGQGHGYTF.

The chain carries TRBV9 and TRBJ1-1, with no clear D. Per germline, CDR1 SGDLS and CDR2 YYNGEE. CDR3 length: 13 amino acids. Trimming removed 2 bases from V and 1 base from J, with 6 bases in between. The CDR3, as DNA: TGTGCCAGCAGCGTTAATAAGAACACTGAAGCTTTCTTT. Amino acid sequence: CASSVNKNTEAFF. The full variable domain, in which reference TRBV9 and TRBJ1-1 provide the parts outside the CDR3, is DSGVTQTPKHLITATGQRVTLRCSPRSGDLSVYWYQQSLDQGLQFLIQYYNGEERAKGNILERFSAQQFPDLHSELNLSSLELGDSALYFCASSVNKNTEAFFGQGTRLTVV.

This clonotype appeared a single time. This chain connects TRBV20-1 to TRBJ1-5, with 8 bases identical to TRBD1. Germline assignment: CDR1 DFQATT and CDR2 SNEGSKA (reference sequence). With V trimmed by 4 bases and J by 0 bases, 8 bases remained unmatched. The CDR3 contains 16 residues. The CDR3 sequence is CSATGQGAYSNQPQHF. The CDR3 DNA follows: TGCAGTGCTACAGGACAGGGAGCCTATAGCAATCAGCCCCAGCATTTT.

The CDR3 DNA is TGCAGCGGCCGGGGAGACAATGAGCAGTTCTTC. Protein sequence: CSGRGDNEQFF. The chain has TRBV29-1 and TRBJ2-1; possibly TRBD2 for D (5 bases). V lost 7 bases, J lost 5 bases, and 9 bases lay in between. The CDR3 spans 11 residues. CDR1 and CDR2 from the germline V gene are SQVTM and ANQGSEA.

Worth noting for this clonotype: One end of the junction varies from germline; a read error may be responsible. V is TRBV27 and J is TRBJ1-5, with D possibly TRBD1 on 5 matching bases. Germline CDR1 reads MNHEY; CDR2 reads SMNVEV (reference sequence). The CDR3 runs 19 residues. The CDR3 nucleotides are TGTGCCAGTAGTTTATGTAGTGGGCAGGGAATAGAGAGCAATCAGCCCCAGCATTTT. Translation: CASSLCSGQGIESNQPQHF.

This clonotype was found a few times. This chain joins TRBV29-1 and TRBJ2-4; 11 bases are shared with TRBD1. The end of the DNA is better explained by TRBJ2-5, so the J call may be wrong. Germline CDR1 reads SQVTM; CDR2 reads ANQGSEA. The CDR3 is 15 residues long. CDR3 residues: CSVSLGTGGGETQYF. For the CDR3, the DNA is TGCAGCGTTTCCCTGGGGACAGGGGGGGGAGAGACCCAGTACTTC.